These T cell receptor beta chains were read from a single sample in a study of cytomegalovirus exposure and HLA in healthy donors. Generated by immunoSEQ multiplex PCR, the TCRdb table keeps only in-frame clones and is missing some. The sample consists of approximately 150,000 clones, around 79% of them appearing once. The sample was PBMCs. The receptors were sampled from a man between 40 and 49 years old in good health and CMV-seropositive. Each CDR3 is given without its conserved first and last residue. Rows give clone size only sometimes, using once, few, many, or a class for an expanded clone.

size: -
V: TRBV5-1
J: TRBJ2-5
CDR3: ASSLWTSGSYETQY

size: -
V: TRBV27
J: TRBJ2-7
CDR3: ASSFLGQVNSYEQY

size: once
V: TRBV4-1
J: TRBJ2-1
CDR3: ASSQRESGSLNEQF

size: few
V: TRBV25-1
J: TRBJ2-7
CDR3: ASNSDTYEQY

size: -
V: TRBV6-1
J: TRBJ2-1
CDR3: ASSVLLAGSTYNEQF

size: -
V: TRBV5-4
J: TRBJ2-7
CDR3: ASSLQKTGGDEQY

size: -
V: TRBV5-1
J: TRBJ2-5
CDR3: ASSLTKEETQY

size: -
V: TRBV28
J: TRBJ1-1
CDR3: ASKGGANTEAF

size: -
V: TRBV15
J: TRBJ2-4
CDR3: ATSLRTSGRAGSQY

size: -
V: TRBV28
J: TRBJ1-5
CDR3: ASRPGQGGQPQH